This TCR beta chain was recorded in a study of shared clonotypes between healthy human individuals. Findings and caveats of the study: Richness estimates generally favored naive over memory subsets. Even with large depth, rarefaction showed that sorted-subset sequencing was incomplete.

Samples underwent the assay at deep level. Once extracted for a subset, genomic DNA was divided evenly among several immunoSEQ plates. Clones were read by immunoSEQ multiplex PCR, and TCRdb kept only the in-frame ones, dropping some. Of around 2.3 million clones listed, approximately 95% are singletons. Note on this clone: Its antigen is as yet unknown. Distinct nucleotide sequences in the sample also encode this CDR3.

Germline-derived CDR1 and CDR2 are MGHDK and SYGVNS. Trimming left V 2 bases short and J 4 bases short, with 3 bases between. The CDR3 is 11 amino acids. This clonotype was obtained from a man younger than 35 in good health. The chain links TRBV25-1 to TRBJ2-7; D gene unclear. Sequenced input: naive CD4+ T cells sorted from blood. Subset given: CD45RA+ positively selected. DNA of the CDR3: TGTGCCAGCAGTGAAGGGTACGAGCAGTACTTC. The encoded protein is CASSEGYEQYF.